This T cell receptor (beta chain) was documented in a study of T-cell reconstitution after alpha-beta-depleted transplantation in children. Whole-study results and caveats: Counts and diversity of T cells one year after transplant came mostly from newly produced T cells.

TCRbeta library construction was performed incorporating unique molecular identifiers. TCRdb processed the PCR reads anew with MiXCR; each CDR3 protein has one entry. The data contain 65,000 to 90,000 distinct CDR3 sequences, approximately 10% of them singletons. Regarding this clonotype: Its antigen remains unknown.

The TCR originated in a boy aged 5-17 years with acute myeloid leukemia, due to receive a stem cell transplant. The sequencing used PBMCs, collected before TCRalphabeta/CD19-depleted stem cell transplant.

The DNA for the CDR3 is TGCGCCAGCAGTGAGTCGGCGGGTTACGAGCAGTACGTC. It encodes CASSESAGYEQYV. The chain is built from TRBV10-2 and TRBJ2-7; weak D call: TRBD2 (5 bases). Between the trimmed V and J ends, which lost 0 bases and 4 bases, there was a span of 7 bases. The V gene's germline CDR1 is WSHSY and CDR2 SAAADI. The CDR3 spans 13 residues.